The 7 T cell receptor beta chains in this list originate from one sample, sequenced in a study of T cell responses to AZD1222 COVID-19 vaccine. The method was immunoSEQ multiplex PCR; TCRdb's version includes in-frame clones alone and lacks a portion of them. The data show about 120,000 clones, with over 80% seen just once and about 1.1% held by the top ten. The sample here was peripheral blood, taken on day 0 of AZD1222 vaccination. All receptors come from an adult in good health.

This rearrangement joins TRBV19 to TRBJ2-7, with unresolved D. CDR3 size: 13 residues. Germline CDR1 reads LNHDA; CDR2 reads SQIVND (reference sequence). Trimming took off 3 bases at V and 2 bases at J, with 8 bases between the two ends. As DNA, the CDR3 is TGTGCCAGTAGTATGGGCTTTACCTACGAGCAGTACTTC. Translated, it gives CASSMGFTYEQYF. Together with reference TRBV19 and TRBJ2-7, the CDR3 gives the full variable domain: DGGITQSPKYLFRKEGQNVTLSCEQNLNHDAMYWYRQDPGQGLRLIYYSQIVNDFQKGDIAEGYSVSREKKESFPLTVTSAQKNPTAFYLCASSMGFTYEQYFGPGTRLTVT.

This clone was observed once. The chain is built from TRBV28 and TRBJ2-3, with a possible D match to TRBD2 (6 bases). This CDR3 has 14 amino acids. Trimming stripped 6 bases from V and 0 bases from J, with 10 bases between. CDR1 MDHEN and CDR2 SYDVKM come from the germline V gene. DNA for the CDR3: TGTGCCAGCAGGGAGGGGACTAGCACAGATACGCAGTATTTT. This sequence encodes CASREGTSTDTQYF.

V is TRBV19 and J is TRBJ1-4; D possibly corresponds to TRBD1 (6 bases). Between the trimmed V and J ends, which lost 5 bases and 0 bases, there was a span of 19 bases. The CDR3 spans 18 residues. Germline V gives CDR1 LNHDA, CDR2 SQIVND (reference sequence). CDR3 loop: CASSLYRTVTATNEKLFF. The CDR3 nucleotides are TGTGCCAGTAGTCTCTACAGGACAGTAACAGCAACTAATGAAAAACTGTTTTTT.

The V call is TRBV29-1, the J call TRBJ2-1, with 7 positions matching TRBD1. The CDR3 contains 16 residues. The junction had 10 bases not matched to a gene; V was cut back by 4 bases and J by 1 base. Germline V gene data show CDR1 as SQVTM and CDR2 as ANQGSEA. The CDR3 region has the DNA TGCAGCGTTGGGGACAGTCGTTTTAGGTCCTACAATGAGCAGTTCTTC. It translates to CSVGDSRFRSYNEQFF.

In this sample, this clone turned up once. This CDR3 is CASSLDRLEMWEQYF. CDR3 DNA: TGTGCCAGCAGCTTAGATCGGCTAGAGATGTGGGAGCAGTACTTC. This sequence joins TRBV11-2 and TRBJ2-7; D gene unclear. This CDR3 has 15 amino acids. Trimming stripped 0 bases from V and 7 bases from J, with 16 bases between. CDR1 and CDR2 (germline): SGHAT, FQNNGV.

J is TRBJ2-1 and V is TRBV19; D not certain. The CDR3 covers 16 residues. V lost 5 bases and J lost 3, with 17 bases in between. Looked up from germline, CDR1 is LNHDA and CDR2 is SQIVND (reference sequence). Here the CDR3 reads CASSPIGFDNYNEQFF. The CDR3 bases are TGTGCCAGTAGTCCGATAGGGTTTGACAACTACAATGAGCAGTTCTTC.

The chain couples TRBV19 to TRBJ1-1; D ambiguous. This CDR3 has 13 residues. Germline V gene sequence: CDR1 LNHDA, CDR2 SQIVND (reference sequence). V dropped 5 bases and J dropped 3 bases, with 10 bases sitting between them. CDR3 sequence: CASSSTKYTEAFF. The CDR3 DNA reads TGTGCCAGTAGTTCAACAAAATACACTGAAGCTTTCTTT.